Shown below are 8 T cell receptor beta chains from a single sample sequenced in a study of control samples from healthy donors and cancer patients. Generated by immunoSEQ multiplex PCR, the TCRdb table keeps only in-frame clones and is missing some. The sample contains about 95,000 clones, 88% of which appear only once. Specimen: blood. These receptors came from a woman between 65 and 79 years old in good health.

The gene calls are TRBV4-2 and TRBJ2-1; 7 bases agree with TRBD2. This CDR3 region has 15 residues. The junction had 7 bases not matched to a gene; V was cut back by 4 bases and J by 4 bases. The germline CDR1 and CDR2 sequences are LGHNA and YNFKEQ. CDR3 DNA: TGTGCCAGCAGCCCGGTGGGGGGGGGTTACAATGAGCAGTTCTTC. Its translation is CASSPVGGGYNEQFF.

V usage is TRBV19 and J usage is TRBJ1-6, with unresolved D. The ends were cut back, 5 bases at V and 1 base at J, with 9 bases in the middle. The CDR3 has 15 amino acids. The germline V gene has CDR1 LNHDA and CDR2 SQIVND (reference sequence). The CDR3 sequence is CASSLGFSYNSPLHF. CDR3 DNA: TGTGCCAGTAGTTTGGGATTTTCCTATAATTCACCCCTCCACTTT. The full variable domain, with the rest looked up from reference TRBV19 and TRBJ1-6, is DGGITQSPKYLFRKEGQNVTLSCEQNLNHDAMYWYRQDPGQGLRLIYYSQIVNDFQKGDIAEGYSVSREKKESFPLTVTSAQKNPTAFYLCASSLGFSYNSPLHFGNGTRLTVT.

The V gene is TRBV3-1 (or the pseudogene TRBV3-2), the J gene TRBJ2-3, with 12 bases fitting TRBD2. J was trimmed by 4 bases and V by 2 bases; bases with no gene match: 7. CDR3 length equals 17 residues. Germline CDR1 LGHDT, CDR2 YNNKEL (reference sequence). CDR3 sequence: CASSQSLRLAGADTQYF. The CDR3 coding sequence is TGTGCCAGCAGCCAAAGTTTGAGACTAGCGGGGGCAGATACGCAGTATTTT.

The V and J genes are TRBV7-9 and TRBJ1-1; D is undetermined. Germline CDR1 SEHNR, CDR2 FQNEAQ (reference sequence). The length of the CDR3 is 13 residues. Trimming stripped 5 bases from V and 8 bases from J, with 15 bases between. The CDR3 bases are TGTGCCAGCAGCCCACTGGCAGGAGCGGAAGCTTTCTTT. It is translated as CASSPLAGAEAFF.

The chain is built from TRBV5-4 and TRBJ2-6; D unclear. The V and J ends lost 0 bases and 0 bases respectively, with 10 bases between them. The CDR3 length is 17 residues. CDR1 is SGHNT and CDR2 is YYREEE in the germline V gene (reference sequence). The CDR3 spells CASSLGMGSSGANVLTF. The CDR3 DNA reads TGTGCCAGCAGCTTGGGGATGGGCAGCTCTGGGGCCAACGTCCTGACTTTC. The variable domain in full, completed from reference TRBV5-4 and TRBJ2-6, reads ETGVTQSPTHLIKTRGQQVTLRCSSQSGHNTVSWYQQALGQGPQFIFQYYREEENGRGNFPPRFSGLQFPNYSSELNVNALELDDSALYLCASSLGMGSSGANVLTFGAGSRLTVL.

This clone was counted once. The chain recombines TRBV7-2 with TRBJ2-5; no clear D. V lost 5 bases and J 7 bases, leaving 17 bases between the germline ends. Germline-derived CDR1 and CDR2 are SGHTA and FQGNSA. This CDR3 is built from 14 residues. This CDR3 reads CASSTQAERATQYF. The DNA of the CDR3 is TGTGCCAGCAGCACCCAAGCTGAACGGGCGACCCAGTACTTC.

The rearrangement uses TRBV10-1 and TRBJ2-2, with D unclear. This CDR3 has 12 residues. Germline loops: CDR1 WNHNN, CDR2 SYGVQD (reference sequence). Deletions cut 4 bases from V and 6 bases from J, with 6 bases between. The CDR3 sequence: CASSGLAGELFF. The CDR3 DNA sequence: TGCGCCAGCAGTGGACTGGCCGGGGAGCTGTTTTTT.

The V call is TRBV6-5, the J call TRBJ1-1; TRBD1 matches 7 bases. The CDR3 totals 12 residues. Germline trimming cut 8 bases from V and 1 base from J; bases unmatched to any gene: 1. Germline V gene data show CDR1 as MNHEY and CDR2 as SVGAGI. CDR3 region: CASRDRNTEAFF. The CDR3 DNA sequence: TGTGCCAGCCGGGACAGGAACACTGAAGCTTTCTTT.